The 26 T cell receptor beta chains presented below share a single source sample, sequenced in a study of cytomegalovirus exposure and HLA in healthy donors. The PCR was carried out with 60 Vbeta primers and 13 Jbeta primers. Method: immunoSEQ multiplex PCR; TCRdb's copy keeps in-frame clones and lacks some. The sample consists of roughly 220,000 clones, 80% to 90% of them appearing once. The sample consisted of PBMCs. The receptor source for this set is a man younger than 45 in good health and CMV-seronegative.

Remarks on this clone: Compared with germline, one end of the junction differs, possibly owing to a read error. The rearrangement links TRBV7-7 to TRBJ2-7; D unresolved. Germline CDR1 SSHAT, CDR2 FNYEAQ (reference sequence). There are 12 residues in the CDR3. The CDR3 protein is CASSRVDYEQYF. CDR3 in DNA: TGTGCTAGCAGCAGAGTTGACTACGAGCAGTACTTC. The full variable domain, completed using reference TRBV7-7 and TRBJ2-7, is GAGVSQSPRYKVTKRGQDVTLRCDPISSHATLYWYQQALGQGPEFLTYFNYEAQPDKSGLPSDRFSAERPEGSISTLTIQRTEQRDSAMYRCASSRVDYEQYFGPGTRLTVT.

The chain has TRBV4-3 and TRBJ2-3; weak D call: TRBD1 (6 bases). The CDR3 contains 15 residues. CDR1 and CDR2 (germline): LGHNA, YSLEER. V lost 4 bases to trimming and J lost 3 bases, with 14 bases between them. For the CDR3, the DNA is TGCGCCAGCAGCCCGACGCCACAGGGAACAGATACGCAGTATTTT. This codes for CASSPTPQGTDTQYF.

The CDR3 loop reads CASSPNAGSPLHF. DNA of the CDR3: TGTGCCAGCAGCCCAAACGCGGGATCACCCCTCCACTTT. The chain links TRBV9 to TRBJ1-6; D gene ambiguous. Trimming stripped 4 bases from V and 10 bases from J, with 12 bases between. CDR1 SGDLS and CDR2 YYNGEE come from the germline V gene. This CDR3 has 13 residues.

This clone appeared a single time. The CDR3 nucleotides are TGTGCCAGCAGCTTAGGGCAGAACTATGGCTACACCTTC. Amino acid sequence: CASSLGQNYGYTF. The chain uses TRBV7-2 and TRBJ1-2; D is unresolved. The V and J ends lost 1 base and 2 bases respectively, with 5 bases between them. Germline CDR1 is SGHTA and CDR2 is FQGNSA. This CDR3 comprises 13 residues.

The chain combines TRBV27 with TRBJ1-1; a possible D gene is TRBD1 (5 bases). CDR1 MNHEY and CDR2 SMNVEV come from the germline V gene (reference sequence). The length of the CDR3 is 11 residues. Trimming cost V 7 bases and J 8 bases, with 11 bases left between them. CDR3 nucleotide sequence: TGTGCCAGCACCCAGGGCCCCGAAGCTTTCTTT. Protein: CASTQGPEAFF.

Turning to this clone: In the same sample, other DNA sequences code for this CDR3. The genes are TRBV5-1 and TRBJ2-5; the match to TRBD1 covers 7 bases. CDR3 length: 14 amino acids. J was trimmed by 1 base and V by 4 bases; bases with no gene match: 4. Per germline, CDR1 SGHRS and CDR2 YFSETQ. The CDR3 here is CASSPGTAQETQYF. Written as DNA, the CDR3 is TGCGCCAGCAGCCCTGGGACAGCCCAAGAGACCCAGTACTTC.

V is TRBV6-5 and J is TRBJ2-5, with 8 bases aligning to TRBD2. J was trimmed by 5 bases and V by 2 bases; bases with no gene match: 7. The length of the CDR3 is 15 residues. The germline V gene has CDR1 MNHEY and CDR2 SVGAGI. CDR3 sequence reads: CASSYPSGGPETQYF. In nucleotides, the CDR3 is TGTGCCAGCAGTTACCCATCGGGAGGGCCGGAGACCCAGTACTTC.

The chain employs TRBV4-3 and TRBJ2-1; the D gene is possibly TRBD2 (7 bases). Between the trimmed V and J ends, which lost 6 bases and 4 bases, there was a span of 22 bases. Germline CDR1 reads LGHNA; CDR2 reads YSLEER. This CDR3 contains 17 residues. The CDR3 DNA reads as TGCGCCAGCAGACAGGACGTAGGGGGGGAGCCATACAATGAGCAGTTCTTC. This translates into CASRQDVGGEPYNEQFF.

The gene calls are TRBV15 and TRBJ2-3; 8 bases agree with TRBD2. V was clipped by 0 bases and J by 3 bases; unmatched bases: 5. Germline-derived CDR1 and CDR2 are LNHNV and YYDKDF (reference sequence). The CDR3 totals 16 residues. In DNA, the CDR3 is TGTGCCACCAGCAGAGATCGGAGCGGGGGTACAGATACGCAGTATTTT. Amino acids: CATSRDRSGGTDTQYF.

This chain joins TRBV9 and TRBJ2-1; TRBD2 agrees at 15 bases. The CDR3 consists of 14 residues. V was pared by 3 bases and J by 11 bases, with 3 bases of the junction left unmatched. Germline loops: CDR1 SGDLS, CDR2 YYNGEE. CDR3: CASSGGTSGGKQFF. The CDR3 nucleotides read TGTGCCAGCAGCGGCGGGACTAGCGGGGGGAAGCAGTTCTTC.

This clone was seen a single time. The genes are TRBV15 and TRBJ2-3, with 9 bases lining up with TRBD1. V trimming: 3 bases; J trimming: 0 bases; junction bases outside the gene matches: 4. This CDR3 has 16 residues. Germline V CDR1 and CDR2: LNHNV, YYDKDF (reference sequence). The CDR3 DNA follows: TGTGCCACCAGCAGGGGACAGGGTACCAGCACAGATACGCAGTATTTT. Its protein product is CATSRGQGTSTDTQYF.

The V gene is TRBV7-2, the J gene TRBJ2-7; 7 bases are shared with TRBD2. CDR3 length equals 14 residues. Germline V gene data show CDR1 as SGHTA and CDR2 as FQGNSA. J was trimmed by 3 bases and V by 0 bases; bases with no gene match: 2. Here the CDR3 reads CASSLAGTNYEQYF. CDR3 nucleotides: TGTGCCAGCAGCTTAGCCGGGACTAACTACGAGCAGTACTTC.

The rearrangement uses TRBV7-2 and TRBJ2-1; TRBD2 is a possible D gene (5 bases). Looked up from germline, CDR1 is SGHTA and CDR2 is FQGNSA. V was pared by 8 bases and J by 5 bases, with 13 bases between. This CDR3 has 13 amino acids. The chain's CDR3 is CASRDLRNNEQFF. The CDR3 DNA sequence: TGTGCCAGCCGGGATTTGAGGAACAATGAGCAGTTCTTC.

The chain couples TRBV11-3 to TRBJ1-5; unclear D gene. Deletions cut 5 bases from V and 2 bases from J, with 19 bases between. The germline CDR1 and CDR2 sequences are SGHNT and YENEEA. This CDR3 comprises 17 residues. In DNA, the CDR3 is TGTGCCAGCAGCCCGATGGTTTGGGAGAGAGGCAATCAGCCCCAGCATTTT. Translation gives CASSPMVWERGNQPQHF.

This chain links TRBV7-2 with TRBJ2-5; D is uncertain. Trimming took off 0 bases at V and 4 bases at J, with 6 bases between the two ends. The CDR3 extends over 13 amino acids. CDR1 is SGHTA, CDR2 FQGNSA, per germline. CDR3 region: CASSLAVRETQYF. Here the CDR3 DNA reads TGTGCCAGCAGCTTAGCAGTCAGAGAGACCCAGTACTTC. Looking up the rest from reference TRBV7-2 and TRBJ2-5 gives the full variable domain: GAGVSQSPSNKVTEKGKDVELRCDPISGHTALYWYRQSLGQGLEFLIYFQGNSAPDKSGLPSDRFSAERTGGSVSTLTIQRTQQEDSAVYLCASSLAVRETQYFGPGTRLLVL.

This chain uses TRBV15 with TRBJ2-5; 15 bases are shared with TRBD2. In germline, CDR1 is LNHNV, CDR2 YYDKDF (reference sequence). This CDR3 is 17 amino acids long. Losses at the gene ends were 6 bases for V and 0 bases for J; bases not matched to a gene: 5. CDR3 in DNA: TGTGCCACCAGACCGGGACTAGCGGGGGGATACCAAGAGACCCAGTACTTC. It codes for CATRPGLAGGYQETQYF.

This clone was counted once. In DNA, the CDR3 is TGTGCCAGCAGTTCTTGGTTAGGGAGGGTTTCGGAGAACACCATATATTTT. Protein sequence: CASSSWLGRVSENTIYF. V is TRBV5-7 and J is TRBJ1-3; D gene ambiguous. TRBV5-7 is annotated as an ORF whose role is uncertain. Trimming pared 5 bases from V and 7 bases from J, leaving 25 bases between. This CDR3 contains 17 residues.

The CDR3 sequence is CASRETGLNYGYTF. CDR3 nucleotides: TGTGCCAGCAGGGAGACCGGGTTGAACTATGGCTACACCTTC. This chain connects TRBV5-4 to TRBJ1-2, with D uncertain. V shed 5 bases and J shed 2 bases, with 13 bases lying between them. The germline CDR1 and CDR2 sequences are SGHNT and YYREEE (reference sequence). There are 14 residues in the CDR3.

The rearrangement uses TRBV5-6 and TRBJ1-2, with D tentatively TRBD1 (5 bases). V lost 2 bases and J lost 7, with 12 bases in between. The CDR3 has 13 residues. The germline CDR1 and CDR2 sequences are SGHDT and YYEEEE. In DNA form, the CDR3 reads TGTGCCAGCAGCTTCGGGGGGAGTGGTGGCTACACCTTC. Translating gives CASSFGGSGGYTF. Full variable domain (rest looked up from reference TRBV5-6 and TRBJ1-2): DAGVTQSPTHLIKTRGQQVTLRCSPKSGHDTVSWYQQALGQGPQFIFQYYEEEERQRGNFPDRFSGHQFPNYSSELNVNALLLGDSALYLCASSFGGSGGYTFGSGTRLTVV.

The rearrangement links TRBV7-2 to TRBJ1-1; maybe TRBD1 (5 bases). The V gene's germline CDR1 is SGHTA and CDR2 FQGNSA. The CDR3 consists of 15 residues. V lost 4 bases, J lost 3 bases, and 15 bases lay in between. The CDR3 spells CASSSYEGEDTEAFF. CDR3 nucleotide sequence: TGTGCCAGCAGCTCCTACGAAGGGGAGGACACTGAAGCTTTCTTT.

The chain joins TRBV4-2 to TRBJ2-7; 9 bases line up with TRBD1. Per germline, CDR1 LGHNA and CDR2 YNFKEQ. V lost 1 base and J lost 4; bases outside the gene matches: 5. The CDR3 spans 15 residues. CDR3 amino acids: CASSQAGQGPYEQYF. The CDR3 nucleotides are TGTGCCAGCAGCCAAGCAGGACAGGGGCCTTACGAGCAGTACTTC.

The chain has TRBV5-3 and TRBJ2-7, with D possibly TRBD1 on 5 matching bases. TRBV5-3 belongs to the ORF category, with a function that is uncertain. V lost 9 bases and J 6 bases, leaving 22 bases between the germline ends. This CDR3 comprises 14 residues. CDR3 sequence reads: CAMNPTVQVGEQYF. DNA for the CDR3: TGTGCCATGAATCCGACGGTACAGGTTGGCGAGCAGTACTTC.

The V and J genes are TRBV7-9 and TRBJ1-2; 10 positions match TRBD1. This CDR3 is 15 amino acids long. Germline loops: CDR1 SEHNR, CDR2 FQNEAQ (reference sequence). J lost 5 bases, V lost 0 bases, and 3 bases had no gene match. The CDR3 loop is CASSLAGQGGYGYTF. CDR3 nucleotide sequence: TGTGCCAGCAGCTTAGCCGGACAGGGGGGGTATGGCTACACCTTC.

V usage is TRBV7-2 and J usage is TRBJ2-7; tentative D call: TRBD2 (6 bases). Trimming removed 3 bases from V and 2 bases from J, with 14 bases in between. The length of the CDR3 is 15 residues. Germline V gene data show CDR1 as SGHTA and CDR2 as FQGNSA. CDR3 protein: CASSFPGGRPYEQYF. CDR3 in DNA: TGTGCCAGCAGCTTCCCGGGTGGGAGGCCCTACGAGCAGTACTTC.

This chain connects TRBV15 to TRBJ2-1; weak D call: TRBD2 (6 bases). CDR1 is LNHNV and CDR2 is YYDKDF in the germline V gene (reference sequence). The V gene lost 4 bases and the J gene lost 10 bases, with 23 bases spanning the gap. This CDR3 has 16 amino acids. CDR3 sequence reads: CATSTPRDSHTGEQFF. CDR3 sequence (DNA): TGTGCCACCAGCACCCCCCGGGACTCCCATACCGGGGAGCAGTTCTTC.

This clone was counted once. The chain is built from TRBV6-5 and TRBJ2-7; D may be TRBD1 (5 bases). CDR3 length equals 14 residues. V lost 7 bases, J lost 0 bases, and 13 bases lay in between. Germline V gene lookup returns CDR1 MNHEY and CDR2 SVGAGI. The CDR3 nucleotides read TGTGCCAGCAAACCCTACAGGAGCTCCTACGAGCAGTACTTC. Protein product: CASKPYRSSYEQYF.